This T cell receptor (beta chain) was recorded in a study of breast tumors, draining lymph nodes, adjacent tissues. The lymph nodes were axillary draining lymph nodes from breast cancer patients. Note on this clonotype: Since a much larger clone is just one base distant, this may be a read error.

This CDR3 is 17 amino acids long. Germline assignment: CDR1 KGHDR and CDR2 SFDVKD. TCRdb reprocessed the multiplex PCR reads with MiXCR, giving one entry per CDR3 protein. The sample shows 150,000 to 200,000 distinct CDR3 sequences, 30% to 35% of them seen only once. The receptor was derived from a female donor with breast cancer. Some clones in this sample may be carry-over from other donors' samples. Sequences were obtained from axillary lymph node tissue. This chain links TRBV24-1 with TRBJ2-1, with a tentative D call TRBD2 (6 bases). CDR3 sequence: CATSDRPGLRTYTEQFF. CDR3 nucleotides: TGTGCCACCAGTGATCGACCGGGACTCCGGACCTACACTGAGCAGTTCTTC.